This is a list of T cell receptor beta chains from one sample in a study of cytomegalovirus exposure and HLA in healthy donors. Profiled with immunoSEQ multiplex PCR; TCRdb holds only in-frame clones, not every one. The data hold about 130,000 clones, with 65% to 75% observed a single time. Input material: PBMCs. All receptors derive from a man aged 35 to 55 in good health and CMV-seropositive. Each CDR3 is given with its conserved first and last residue. The order of the fields is D gene, clone size, V gene, J gene, CDR3 protein, CDR3 DNA. The D gene is left open where the match is weak. Clone size appears in some rows only: once, few, many, or a class for an expanded clone.

d_call: .; clone_size: .; v_call: TRBV10-3; j_call: TRBJ2-7; cdr3_aa: CAISESKSYEQYF; cdr3_nt: TGTGCCATCAGTGAGTCGAAGAGCTACGAGCAGTACTTC
d_call: TRBD2; clone_size: once; v_call: TRBV28; j_call: TRBJ2-4; cdr3_aa: CASSFEGRAVNIQYF; cdr3_nt: TGTGCCAGCAGTTTCGAGGGGAGGGCGGTAAACATTCAGTACTTC
d_call: .; clone_size: .; v_call: TRBV6-4; j_call: TRBJ2-3; cdr3_aa: CASSDDGGGPRTQYF; cdr3_nt: TGTGCCAGCAGTGACGACGGCGGGGGCCCCAGAACGCAGTATTTT
d_call: TRBD2; clone_size: .; v_call: TRBV4-2; j_call: TRBJ2-1; cdr3_aa: CASSPYELSGASSYNEQFF; cdr3_nt: TGTGCCAGCAGCCCCTACGAGTTGAGCGGGGCTTCGTCCTACAATGAGCAGTTCTTC
d_call: TRBD2; clone_size: .; v_call: TRBV5-1; j_call: TRBJ2-3; cdr3_aa: CASSPRGLGTDTQYF; cdr3_nt: TGCGCCAGCAGCCCCAGGGGACTAGGCACAGATACGCAGTATTTT
d_call: TRBD2; clone_size: .; v_call: TRBV10-3; j_call: TRBJ2-5; cdr3_aa: CATRGEIETQYF; cdr3_nt: TGTGCCACCCGGGGGGAGATAGAGACCCAGTACTTC
d_call: TRBD2; clone_size: .; v_call: TRBV19; j_call: TRBJ2-3; cdr3_aa: CASSPERGGLPDTQYF; cdr3_nt: TGTGCCAGTAGTCCCGAGCGGGGGGGCCTTCCAGATACGCAGTATTTT
d_call: TRBD1; clone_size: .; v_call: TRBV6-1; j_call: TRBJ1-1; cdr3_aa: CASSWTGLDTEAFF; cdr3_nt: TGTGCCAGCAGCTGGACAGGGTTAGACACTGAAGCTTTCTTT
d_call: TRBD1; clone_size: once; v_call: TRBV27; j_call: TRBJ1-1; cdr3_aa: CASSSTGTGHTEAFF; cdr3_nt: TGTGCCAGCAGTTCGACCGGGACAGGGCACACTGAAGCTTTCTTT
d_call: .; clone_size: .; v_call: TRBV7-9; j_call: TRBJ2-7; cdr3_aa: CASSVPGYDEQYF; cdr3_nt: TGTGCCAGCAGCGTCCCAGGGTACGACGAGCAGTACTTC
d_call: .; clone_size: .; v_call: TRBV25-1; j_call: TRBJ1-1; cdr3_aa: CASNRFGTEAFF; cdr3_nt: TGTGCCAGCAACAGGTTTGGCACTGAAGCTTTCTTT
d_call: TRBD1; clone_size: .; v_call: TRBV6-5; j_call: TRBJ2-7; cdr3_aa: CASTPDRGRSYEQYF; cdr3_nt: TGTGCCAGCACTCCTGACAGGGGGCGTTCCTACGAGCAGTACTTC
d_call: .; clone_size: once; v_call: TRBV7-9; j_call: TRBJ2-7; cdr3_aa: CASSYGDVYEQYF; cdr3_nt: TGTGCCAGCAGCTACGGGGATGTCTACGAGCAGTACTTC
d_call: TRBD1; clone_size: .; v_call: TRBV5-5; j_call: TRBJ2-2; cdr3_aa: CASSWDRGDGELFF; cdr3_nt: TGTGCCAGCAGTTGGGACAGGGGGGACGGGGAGCTGTTTTTT
d_call: TRBD2; clone_size: .; v_call: TRBV7-9; j_call: TRBJ2-1; cdr3_aa: CASRELAGERYEQFF; cdr3_nt: TGTGCCAGCAGGGAACTAGCGGGAGAACGCTATGAGCAGTTCTTC
d_call: TRBD1; clone_size: .; v_call: TRBV6-1; j_call: TRBJ1-2; cdr3_aa: CASSERQGARGGYTF; cdr3_nt: TGTGCCAGCAGTGAAAGGCAGGGGGCGCGGGGTGGCTACACCTTC
d_call: TRBD1; clone_size: .; v_call: TRBV18; j_call: TRBJ2-7; cdr3_aa: CASSLPGQENYEQYF; cdr3_nt: TGTGCCAGCTCACTGCCGGGACAGGAGAACTACGAGCAGTACTTC
d_call: .; clone_size: .; v_call: TRBV7-9; j_call: TRBJ2-5; cdr3_aa: CASSLDRQETQYF; cdr3_nt: TGTGCCAGCAGCTTAGACCGGCAAGAGACCCAGTACTTC
d_call: .; clone_size: .; v_call: TRBV5-1; j_call: TRBJ1-2; cdr3_aa: CASSLAGGEGYYGYTF; cdr3_nt: TGCGCCAGCAGCTTGGCCGGCGGGGAAGGCTACTATGGCTACACCTTC
d_call: .; clone_size: few; v_call: TRBV6-1; j_call: TRBJ1-2; cdr3_aa: CASTSTGSLGYTF; cdr3_nt: TGTGCCAGCACTTCGACAGGCTCTTTAGGCTACACCTTC
d_call: TRBD1; clone_size: .; v_call: TRBV4-3; j_call: TRBJ1-6; cdr3_aa: CASSQVPRGNSPLHF; cdr3_nt: TGCGCCAGCAGCCAAGTCCCCAGGGGGAATTCACCCCTCCACTTT
d_call: .; clone_size: .; v_call: TRBV29-1; j_call: TRBJ2-7; cdr3_aa: CSVVKDISYEQYF; cdr3_nt: TGCAGCGTTGTCAAGGACATCTCCTACGAGCAGTACTTC